Shown below are 5 T cell receptor beta chains from a single sample sequenced in a study of shared clonotypes between healthy human individuals. Positive CCR7 selection of CD45RO-negative cells yielded the naive CD8 cells, and terminally differentiated effector memory CD45RA+ cells were excluded. Assay: immunoSEQ multiplex PCR; the TCRdb copy retains only in-frame clones and omits some. The repertoire includes about 2.1 million clones, just over 90% of them detected once, and around 1.7% sits in the top ten. The sample was naive CD8+ T cells from PBMCs. These receptors originate from a man between 18 and 35 years old in good health. Some clones in this sample may be carry-over from other donors' samples.

The rearrangement links TRBV13 to TRBJ2-1; TRBD2 agrees at 14 bases. Per the germline V gene, CDR1 is PRHDT and CDR2 is FYEKMQ (reference sequence). The CDR3 is 17 residues long. V was pared by 5 bases and J by 2 bases, with 5 bases of the junction left unmatched. The CDR3 here is CASSQGLAGVPYNEQFF. CDR3 DNA sequence: TGTGCCAGCAGCCAGGGACTAGCGGGAGTACCCTACAATGAGCAGTTCTTC.

The chain couples TRBV5-3 to TRBJ1-4; D perhaps matches TRBD1 (5 bases). TRBV5-3 is treated as an ORF (open reading frame) with a function not yet certain. Trimming removed 8 bases at V and 0 bases at J, with 17 bases between. This CDR3 region has 16 residues. DNA for the CDR3: TGTGCCAGTAACCCCAGAGGGGTTGCAACTAATGAAAAACTGTTTTTT. Protein: CASNPRGVATNEKLFF.

The chain recombines TRBV11-2 with TRBJ2-2; tentative D call: TRBD2 (6 bases). This CDR3 spans 19 amino acids. The V end lost 2 bases, the J end lost 4 bases, and 23 bases lay between the germline ends. In germline, CDR1 is SGHAT, CDR2 FQNNGV. CDR3 protein: CASSLWRMEERRGTGELFF. The CDR3 DNA follows: TGTGCCAGCAGCTTATGGAGGATGGAAGAAAGGAGGGGCACCGGGGAGCTGTTTTTT.

The chain carries TRBV28 and TRBJ2-5; D is undetermined. Germline CDR1 MDHEN, CDR2 SYDVKM. CDR3 length: 13 residues. V lost 6 bases and J 4 bases, leaving 12 bases between the germline ends. CDR3 coding DNA: TGTGCCAGCAGCCTAAGGACGGTAGAGACCCAGTACTTC. This encodes CASSLRTVETQYF.

This clone has more than one count but fewer than ten. Different DNA sequences within this sample yield the same CDR3. This chain connects TRBV27 to TRBJ1-4; no clear D. CDR3 length equals 14 residues. Looked up from germline, CDR1 is MNHEY and CDR2 is SMNVEV (reference sequence). The V gene lost 2 bases and the J gene lost 0 bases, with 4 bases spanning the gap. CDR3: CASSLRATNEKLFF. CDR3 DNA sequence: TGTGCCAGCAGTTTACGGGCAACTAATGAAAAACTGTTTTTT. Full variable domain (outside the CDR3, taken from reference TRBV27 and TRBJ1-4): EAQVTQNPRYLITVTGKKLTVTCSQNMNHEYMSWYRQDPGLGLRQIYYSMNVEVTDKGDVPEGYKVSRKEKRNFPLILESPSPNQTSLYFCASSLRATNEKLFFGSGTQLSVL.